One sample yielded the 18 T cell receptor beta chains listed below, sequenced in a study of cytomegalovirus exposure and HLA in healthy donors. With 60 Vbeta and 13 Jbeta primers, the PCR was carried out. Repertoires were generated with immunoSEQ multiplex PCR, while TCRdb's copy carries only in-frame clones and drops some. The sample has 300,000 or so clones, 84% seen once. Input material: PBMCs. Receptors originate from a woman between 40 and 55 years old in good health and CMV-seropositive.

A few counts support this clone. The chain is built from TRBV7-9 and TRBJ1-4, with a weak D call TRBD1 (5 bases). This CDR3 has 14 amino acids. Per the germline V gene, CDR1 is SEHNR and CDR2 is FQNEAQ (reference sequence). V lost 3 bases, J lost 8 bases, and 13 bases lay in between. The CDR3 region is CASSFTGTGEKLFF. The CDR3 DNA reads as TGTGCCAGCAGCTTTACAGGCACTGGCGAAAAACTGTTTTTT.

The gene calls are TRBV28 and TRBJ1-4; D uncertain. There are 14 residues in the CDR3. V dropped 6 bases and J dropped 8 bases, with 16 bases sitting between them. CDR1 MDHEN and CDR2 SYDVKM come from the germline V gene. CDR3 nucleotide sequence: TGTGCCAGCAGCGGCCCGGAGGGTCGGGAAAAACTGTTTTTT. This encodes CASSGPEGREKLFF.

This rearrangement joins TRBV7-2 to TRBJ2-5; 8 nucleotides align to TRBD1. Trimming removed 4 bases from V and 6 bases from J; junction bases left unmatched: 4. The CDR3 is 13 residues long. In germline, CDR1 is SGHTA, CDR2 FQGNSA. CDR3 in DNA: TGTGCCAGCAGCTCGCGACAGGGGAAGACCCAGTACTTC. Amino acid sequence: CASSSRQGKTQYF. Full variable domain (remainder filled in from reference TRBV7-2 and TRBJ2-5): GAGVSQSPSNKVTEKGKDVELRCDPISGHTALYWYRQSLGQGLEFLIYFQGNSAPDKSGLPSDRFSAERTGGSVSTLTIQRTQQEDSAVYLCASSSRQGKTQYFGPGTRLLVL.

In this sample, this clone turned up once. The chain employs TRBV14 and TRBJ2-5; 9 bases align to TRBD1. The closer fit of TRBJ2-7 to the DNA end suggests the J call may be wrong. CDR3 size: 15 residues. Germline V lookup: CDR1 SGHDN, CDR2 FVKESK. CDR3 bases: TGTGCCAGCAGCCAAGCCGGGACAGGGCCCTACGAGCAGTACTTC. It yields the protein CASSQAGTGPYEQYF.

The V gene is TRBV28, the J gene TRBJ1-5; 9 nucleotides match TRBD1. The germline V gene has CDR1 MDHEN and CDR2 SYDVKM. The length of the CDR3 is 12 residues. Trimming at V came to 11 bases and at J to 7 bases, leaving 6 bases not matched to a gene. The DNA for the CDR3 is TGTGCCGAACAGGGGGCGGACCAGCCCCAGCATTTT. This translates into CAEQGADQPQHF.

V is TRBV7-9 and J is TRBJ1-6; 7 positions agree with TRBD1. CDR3 length: 14 residues. The germline CDR1 and CDR2 sequences are SEHNR and FQNEAQ (reference sequence). V lost 5 bases, J lost 5 bases, and 3 bases stayed unmatched. CDR3 in amino acids: CASSRDRDNSPLHF. CDR3 nucleotides: TGTGCCAGCAGCCGGGACAGAGATAATTCACCCCTCCACTTT.

The CDR3 DNA is TGCGCCAGCAGTTCTGGACAGGGGCGCACAGATACGCAGTATTTT. Its protein is CASSSGQGRTDTQYF. The V gene is TRBV5-1, the J gene TRBJ2-3; 9 nucleotides match TRBD1. The CDR3 has 15 residues. V lost 5 bases, J lost 1 base, and 5 bases stayed unmatched. Per the germline V gene, CDR1 is SGHRS and CDR2 is YFSETQ.

V gene TRBV6-6 combines with J gene TRBJ2-5, with TRBD1 as a possible D gene (7 bases). With 4 bases removed from V and 5 bases from J, the gap between germline ends came to 17 bases. The CDR3 runs to 15 residues. In germline, CDR1 is MNHNY, CDR2 SVGAGI (reference sequence). As DNA, the CDR3 is TGTGCCAGCAGTTCCCATGAGACAGGGAGGGAGACCCAGTACTTC. Protein product: CASSSHETGRETQYF.

The CDR3 loop is CASSMEVAGLGTDTQYF. CDR3 nucleotide sequence: TGTGCCAGTAGTATGGAGGTGGCGGGTCTTGGGACAGATACGCAGTATTTT. The gene calls are TRBV19 and TRBJ2-3; weak D call: TRBD2 (5 bases). CDR1 and CDR2 (germline): LNHDA, SQIVND (reference sequence). This CDR3 contains 17 residues. V was cut by 3 bases and J by 3 bases, with 19 bases left in between.

J is TRBJ1-1 and V is TRBV5-1, with TRBD1 matching 8 bases. Germline trimming cut 2 bases from V and 4 bases from J; bases unmatched to any gene: 7. The CDR3 totals 15 residues. CDR1 SGHRS and CDR2 YFSETQ come from the germline V gene. The CDR3 spells CASSFIADRATEAFF. The CDR3 nucleotides are TGCGCCAGCAGCTTCATAGCGGACAGGGCCACTGAAGCTTTCTTT. Full variable domain (remainder filled in from reference TRBV5-1 and TRBJ1-1): KAGVTQTPRYLIKTRGQQVTLSCSPISGHRSVSWYQQTPGQGLQFLFEYFSETQRNKGNFPGRFSGRQFSNSRSEMNVSTLELGDSALYLCASSFIADRATEAFFGQGTRLTVV.

The gene calls are TRBV30 and TRBJ2-5; D might be TRBD2 (5 bases). The J call is uncertain, as TRBJ2-7 better fits the DNA end. The CDR3 has 11 residues. Germline V gives CDR1 GTSNPN, CDR2 SVGIG (reference sequence). The DNA of the CDR3 is TGTGCCTGGAGTGGACTATACGAGCAGTACTTC. It encodes CAWSGLYEQYF.

The table lists this clone with a few counts. The J gene is TRBJ2-7, the V gene TRBV27, with D tentatively TRBD1 (6 bases). Looked up from germline, CDR1 is MNHEY and CDR2 is SMNVEV (reference sequence). Trimming took 7 bases from V and 2 from J, leaving 12 bases between them. The CDR3 totals 13 residues. The CDR3 spells CASKRQEAYEQYF. In DNA, the CDR3 is TGTGCCAGCAAAAGACAGGAGGCCTACGAGCAGTACTTC.

The chain has TRBV7-3 and TRBJ1-4; 9 nucleotides line up with TRBD1. The CDR3 runs 15 residues. V gave up 5 bases and J gave up 5 bases; unmatched junction bases: 6. Germline lookup yields CDR1 SGHTA and CDR2 FQGTGA. The CDR3 is CASSPGTGSNEKLFF. CDR3 coding DNA: TGTGCCAGCAGCCCGGGGACAGGGTCAAATGAAAAACTGTTTTTT.

Regarding this clone: Other nucleotide sequences in the sample specify the same CDR3. The chain carries TRBV12-5 and TRBJ2-7; D remains unclear. Trimming removed 6 bases from V and 2 bases from J, with 20 bases in between. Germline V gives CDR1 LGHNT, CDR2 FRNRAP. The CDR3 loop spans 16 amino acids. The CDR3 DNA follows: TGTGCTAGTGGCCTCAAGTCCACCCAACGGGCCTACGAGCAGTACTTC. Its translation is CASGLKSTQRAYEQYF.

J is TRBJ2-5 and V is TRBV14, with TRBD2 matching 8 bases. Trimming cost V 1 base and J 2 bases; bases outside gene matches: 0. The CDR3 covers 14 residues. Germline CDR1 is SGHDN and CDR2 is FVKESK. CDR3 in DNA: TGTGCCAGCAGCCAAGCGGGAGGGCAAGAGACCCAGTACTTC. Translated: CASSQAGGQETQYF.

This clone came up once. The V gene is TRBV7-2, the J gene TRBJ1-4; no reliable D call. Germline V gene data show CDR1 as SGHTA and CDR2 as FQGNSA. V was shortened by 6 bases and J by 3 bases, with 17 bases between the two germline ends. This CDR3 is 16 amino acids long. CDR3 DNA sequence: TGTGCCAGCAGTCCTCCGCGGGGATCCCCTAATGAAAAACTGTTTTTT. Residues: CASSPPRGSPNEKLFF.

In its sample, this clone was seen once. The chain recombines TRBV9 with TRBJ2-6; 11 nucleotides align to TRBD1. V lost 5 bases to trimming and J lost 0 bases; unmatched junction nucleotides: 4. The germline V gene encodes CDR1 SGDLS and CDR2 YYNGEE. The length of the CDR3 is 17 residues. The CDR3 spells CASRAGTGGSGANVLTF. The DNA of the CDR3 is TGTGCCAGCAGAGCCGGGACAGGGGGCTCTGGGGCCAACGTCCTGACTTTC. Drawing the rest from reference TRBV9 and TRBJ2-6, the complete variable domain is DSGVTQTPKHLITATGQRVTLRCSPRSGDLSVYWYQQSLDQGLQFLIQYYNGEERAKGNILERFSAQQFPDLHSELNLSSLELGDSALYFCASRAGTGGSGANVLTFGAGSRLTVL.

The rearrangement uses TRBV7-3 and TRBJ1-2; 7 bases align to TRBD1. There are 17 residues in the CDR3. J was trimmed by 5 bases and V by 2 bases; bases with no gene match: 14. The germline V gene encodes CDR1 SGHTA and CDR2 FQGTGA. CDR3 sequence reads: CASSLGVREGTEYGYTF. Written as DNA, the CDR3 is TGTGCCAGCAGCTTAGGTGTTCGTGAGGGGACAGAATATGGCTACACCTTC. The full variable domain, in which reference TRBV7-3 and TRBJ1-2 provide the parts outside the CDR3, is GAGVSQTPSNKVTEKGKYVELRCDPISGHTALYWYRQSLGQGPEFLIYFQGTGAADDSGLPNDRFFAVRPEGSVSTLKIQRTERGDSAVYLCASSLGVREGTEYGYTFGSGTRLTVV.